Below, 23 T cell receptor beta chains from the same sample are listed, as sequenced in a study of tumor-infiltrating lymphocytes in primary liver carcinoma. Unsorted bulk tissue, roughly 20-33 mg of it, served as the source for co-extraction of RNA and DNA. With a constant-region primer, TCR beta cDNA was made from 400 to 550 ng of total RNA. Libraries for TCR beta were built through three nested multiplex PCR rounds, which together made up a slightly modified ARM-PCR procedure. Rounds one and two of PCR, each of about 10 cycles, were primed with TRBV1-TRBV30 forward primers and a C-beta reverse primer. TCRdb independently ran MiXCR on the multiplex PCR reads; one entry per CDR3 protein. The repertoire holds roughly 200,000 distinct CDR3 sequences, with 85% as singletons. The specimen was tumor tissue from primary liver carcinoma. The receptors come from a middle-aged man with primary liver carcinoma and hepatitis B virus infection.

On this clonotype: One end of the junction fails to match germline, which may point to a read error. J is TRBJ2-7 and V is TRBV5-1; 8 bases fit TRBD1. This CDR3 region has 15 residues. Looked up from germline, CDR1 is SGHRS and CDR2 is YFSETQ. The CDR3 DNA reads as TGTGCCAGCAGCTTGGTTGCAGGGGGCTTCTACGAGCAGTACTTC. It specifies CASSLVAGGFYEQYF.

The gene calls are TRBV5-8 and TRBJ2-1; D not resolved. CDR3 length: 13 amino acids. Germline V gene data show CDR1 as SGHTS and CDR2 as YDEGEE. With 1 base removed from V and 6 bases from J, the gap between germline ends came to 8 bases. CDR3 sequence reads: CASSLTTSNEQFF. CDR3 nucleotides: TGTGCCAGCAGCTTGACCACGAGCAATGAGCAGTTCTTC.

This rearrangement joins TRBV6-2 or TRBV6-3 to TRBJ2-7; D gene uncertain. In germline, CDR1 is MNHEY, CDR2 SVGEGT. There are 14 residues in the CDR3. With 2 bases removed from V and 9 bases from J, the gap between germline ends came to 17 bases. The CDR3 sequence is CASSYLIVGNAQYF. CDR3 nucleotides: TGTGCCAGCAGTTACCTGATAGTTGGAAATGCGCAGTACTTC.

This rearrangement joins TRBV7-9 to TRBJ2-7; D is tentatively TRBD1 or TRBD2 (5 bases each). Looked up from germline, CDR1 is SEHNR and CDR2 is FQNEAQ (reference sequence). The CDR3 sequence is 12 residues long. Trimming left V 10 bases short and J 1 base short, with 11 bases between. The CDR3 loop reads CAIGDGSYEQYF. Written as DNA, the CDR3 is TGTGCCATCGGGGACGGGTCCTACGAGCAGTACTTC. Full variable domain (missing parts from reference TRBV7-9 and TRBJ2-7): DTGVSQNPRHKITKRGQNVTFRCDPISEHNRLYWYRQTLGQGPEFLTYFQNEAQLEKSRLLSDRFSAERPKGSFSTLEIQRTEQGDSAMYLCAIGDGSYEQYFGPGTRLTVT.

Worth noting for this clonotype: A much more abundant neighbour one base away suggests this may be a read error. The CDR3 is CASRSAGGIGSPLHF. For the CDR3, the DNA is TGCGCCAGCAGGTCCGCAGGGGGTATCGGTTCACCCCTCCACTTT. This rearrangement joins TRBV5-1 to TRBJ1-6; 7 nucleotides match TRBD1. Germline CDR1 reads SGHRS; CDR2 reads YFSETQ. J gave up 9 bases and V 5 bases, and 11 bases lay outside the gene matches. This CDR3 has 15 residues. Based on the CDR3 plus reference TRBV5-1 and TRBJ1-6, the full variable domain is KAGVTQTPRYLIKTRGQQVTLSCSPISGHRSVSWYQQTPGQGLQFLFEYFSETQRNKGNFPGRFSGRQFSNSRSEMNVSTLELGDSALYLCASRSAGGIGSPLHFGNGTRLTVT.

As concerns this clonotype: The junction departs from germline at one end; a sequencing error may be responsible. The CDR3 DNA sequence: TGTGCCAACAGTGCCCCCAGGGCAGGCACTGAAGCTTTCTTT. Encoded protein: CANSAPRAGTEAFF. The rearrangement links TRBV12-3 or TRBV12-4 to TRBJ1-1; a weak D match, TRBD1 (5 bases). This CDR3 is built from 14 residues.

With regard to this clonotype: A read error may account for a junction end that differs from germline. The chain employs TRBV29-1 and TRBJ1-2; D is unresolved. The CDR3 is 10 amino acids. Per the germline V gene, CDR1 is SQVTM and CDR2 is ANQGSEA. The CDR3 spells CSVDHYGYAF. CDR3 nucleotide sequence: TGCAGCGTTGACCATTATGGCTACGCCTTC.

The count of this clonotype is one. One end of the junction is discordant with germline, which a read error may explain. CDR3 DNA sequence: TGCGCCAGCAGCCAAGATGACAGCCCTAATATTGGTTACAGTTTC. This translates into CASSQDDSPNIGYSF. The chain couples TRBV4-1 to TRBJ1-2, with D possibly matching TRBD1 (5 bases). The CDR3 has 15 amino acids. Germline values: CDR1 MGHRA, CDR2 YSYEKL.

Comments on this clonotype: A read error is possible here, since a much larger clone lies one base away. The V gene is TRBV28, the J gene TRBJ2-3, with 7 bases matching TRBD1. V shed 0 bases and J 2 bases; nucleotides not matched to a gene: 5. The CDR3 runs to 16 residues. Germline V gene sequence: CDR1 MDHEN, CDR2 SYDVKM. CDR3 sequence (DNA): TGTGCCAGCAGTTTATGGACAGGGCCCTCCACAGATACGCAGTATTTT. Protein: CASSLWTGPSTDTQYF.

This clonotype was counted a single time. The junction departs from germline at one end; a sequencing error may be responsible. The rearrangement joins TRBV10-1 to TRBJ2-2; the D is unclear. The V gene's germline CDR1 is WNHNN and CDR2 SYGVQD (reference sequence). CDR3 size: 14 residues. CDR3 amino acids: CARSDGIDTVELFF. CDR3 nucleotide sequence: TGCGCCAGGTCCGACGGCATAGACACCGTGGAGCTGTTCTTT.

The V and J genes are TRBV29-1 and TRBJ1-2; no clear D gene. The CDR3 consists of 11 residues. The germline V gene has CDR1 SQVTM and CDR2 ANQGSEA. V dropped 4 bases and J dropped 6 bases, with 9 bases sitting between them. The CDR3 DNA reads TGCAGCGTTGCCATGGAAGATGGCTACACCTTC. Its protein product is CSVAMEDGYTF.

A word on this clonotype: One end of the junction varies from germline; a read error may be responsible. The V gene is TRBV12-3 or TRBV12-4, the J gene TRBJ2-5; 9 bases match TRBD2. This CDR3 has 13 residues. The CDR3 nucleotides are TGTACCAGCAGTTTAGCGGGAGTAGAGACTCAGTACTTC. It is translated as CTSSLAGVETQYF.

Comment on this clonotype: This may stem from a read error, because a much larger clone lies one nucleotide away. The genes are TRBV5-1 and TRBJ2-3, with D perhaps TRBD2 (5 bases). V lost 6 bases to trimming and J lost 3 bases, with 14 bases between them. Germline values: CDR1 SGHRS, CDR2 YFSETQ. CDR3 length equals 14 residues. CDR3 sequence: CASKEHGGTDTQYF. The CDR3 DNA reads TGCGCCAGCAAGGAGCACGGAGGTACAGATACGCAGTATTTT.

The V call is TRBV11-3, the J call TRBJ1-1; D gene uncertain. CDR1 and CDR2 (germline): SGHNT, YENEEA. The CDR3 is made up of 13 amino acids. Trimming removed 5 bases at V and 11 bases at J, with 18 bases between. The CDR3 DNA is TGTGCCAGCAGCCTTGCGGGGTACACTGGTGCTTTCTTT. It yields the protein CASSLAGYTGAFF.

Worth noting for this clonotype: At one end, the junction sequence differs from germline, possibly due to a read error. This chain links TRBV10-2 with TRBJ2-6; D not certain. Per the germline V gene, CDR1 is WSHSY and CDR2 is SAAADI. The CDR3 spans 11 residues. The CDR3 bases are TGCGCCAGCAGATGGGCCAACATCCTGACTTTC. Translation: CASRWANILTF.

The sample holds one count of this clonotype. The CDR3 does not end in the conserved phenylalanine or tryptophan, so this is likely a read error. The V call is TRBV12-3 or TRBV12-4, the J call TRBJ2-1; 10 bases line up with TRBD2. J was trimmed by 8 bases and V by 8 bases; bases with no gene match: 15. The CDR3 extends over 16 amino acids. The DNA for the CDR3 is TGTGCCAGCGGAAACCCCTGGGCTAGCGGGAGAGATGAGCAGTTCTAC. It specifies CASGNPWASGRDEQFY.

Concerning this clonotype: A junction boundary mismatches the germline segment, possibly from a read error. This CDR3 is CTSSQGTPVGREAFF. The CDR3 DNA reads as TGTACCAGTAGCCAAGGGACCCCGGTAGGCCGTGAAGCTTTCTTT. This rearrangement joins TRBV4-2 to TRBJ1-1; tentatively, D is TRBD1 (5 bases). Germline CDR1 LGHNA, CDR2 YNFKEQ. The CDR3 loop spans 15 amino acids.

The CDR3 region has the DNA TGCAGTGTTAAGGGAGAGGCTGGCATCACAGATACGCAGTATTTT. Translating gives CSVKGEAGITDTQYF. This rearrangement joins TRBV29-1 to TRBJ2-3, with D perhaps matching TRBD2 (5 bases). Germline-derived CDR1 and CDR2 are SQVTM and ANQGSEA. The CDR3 spans 15 residues.

The V call is TRBV6-2 or TRBV6-3, the J call TRBJ1-2; D remains ambiguous. This CDR3 has 12 amino acids. Germline loops: CDR1 MNHEY, CDR2 SVGEGT. This chain's CDR3 is CVNSPTAYGYTF. For the CDR3, the DNA is TGTGTCAACAGCCCAACGGCCTATGGCTACACCTTC.

A remark on this clonotype: The conserved phenylalanine or tryptophan normally closing the CDR3 is absent here, so this likely arose from a read error. The DNA is left out, because the CDR3 cannot be placed on it with certainty; the CDR3 is given as TCRdb lists it. This chain links TRBV29-1 with TRBJ2-1; whether TRBD2, the table's D call, matches the DNA was not checked. Germline-derived CDR1 and CDR2 are SQVTM and ANQGSEA. The CDR3 length is 13 residues, termini included. CDR3: CSVGLGAFNERFS.

This clonotype was detected only once. The rearrangement joins TRBV11-2 to TRBJ2-3; the D gene is possibly TRBD1 (5 bases). Germline loops: CDR1 SGHAT, CDR2 FQNNGV. The CDR3 has 13 residues. With 9 bases removed from V and 4 bases from J, the gap between germline ends came to 14 bases. CDR3: CASSIPGPDTQYF. DNA of the CDR3: TGTGCCAGTAGCATCCCAGGGCCAGATACGCAGTATTTT.

Concerning this clonotype: This likely comes from a read error, as the CDR3 has no conserved phenylalanine or tryptophan at its end. The chain couples TRBV5-4 to TRBJ2-1; the D gene is possibly TRBD2 (5 bases). The CDR3 length is 14 residues. The germline V gene has CDR1 SGHNT and CDR2 YYREEE (reference sequence). As DNA, the CDR3 is TGCGCTAGCATACGCCAAGGGAGCCACAATGAGCAGTTCCTC. The encoded protein is CASIRQGSHNEQFL.

A remark on this clonotype: Its ends do not fully match the called genes, so a read error is possible. The chain links TRBV5-6 to TRBJ2-2; TRBD2 is a possible D gene (6 bases). The CDR3 covers 17 residues. From germline, CDR1 is SGHDT and CDR2 YYEEEE. Here the CDR3 DNA reads TGTGCCAGCAGCTTATGGAGACTAGTTCGGACAACCGGGGAGCTGTTATTT. Protein sequence: CASSLWRLVRTTGELLF.